Listed below are T cell receptor beta chains from one sample, sequenced in a study of cytomegalovirus exposure and HLA in healthy donors. This table comes from immunoSEQ multiplex PCR, and its TCRdb copy is limited to in-frame clones, with some not included. In the table there are tens of thousands of clones, around 70% of which are singletons. Sequencing was done on a sample of PBMCs. These receptors came from a woman aged 45-60 years in good health and CMV-seropositive. Both conserved end residues are part of each CDR3. D genes are given only for firm matches. The size entry is marked missing in some rows and otherwise reads once, few, many or a size class.

V gene,J gene,D gene,clone size,CDR3 protein,CDR3 DNA
TRBV28,TRBJ1-1,-,once,CASSLVGVPNTEAFF,TGTGCCAGCAGTTTGGTCGGGGTACCGAACACTGAAGCTTTCTTT
TRBV7-2,TRBJ1-5,-,-,CASSDETGYNQPQHF,TGTGCCAGCAGCGACGAGACGGGTTACAATCAGCCCCAGCATTTT
TRBV30,TRBJ1-1,-,-,CGYGQLSTEAFF,TGTGGCTACGGACAGTTGTCAACTGAAGCTTTCTTT
TRBV9,TRBJ1-1,TRBD1,few,CASSGTGEVNTEAFF,TGTGCCAGCAGCGGGACAGGAGAAGTGAACACTGAAGCTTTCTTT
TRBV7-9,TRBJ1-4,-,-,CASSSGGNEKLFF,TGTGCCAGCAGCTCCGGGGGGAATGAAAAACTGTTTTTT
TRBV5-4,TRBJ2-7,TRBD2,-,CASGPGGSPLYEQYF,TGTGCCAGCGGACCGGGAGGCAGTCCTCTCTACGAGCAGTACTTC
TRBV4-3,TRBJ2-7,-,-,CASSQDWADFSYEQYF,TGCGCCAGCAGCCAAGACTGGGCAGATTTCTCCTACGAGCAGTACTTC
TRBV28,TRBJ1-2,TRBD1,-,CASSLGTGIHGYTF,TGTGCCAGCAGCCTCGGGACAGGAATCCATGGCTACACCTTC
TRBV28,TRBJ2-6,TRBD1,few,CASSALQGAGGANVLTF,TGTGCCAGCAGTGCCTTACAGGGGGCAGGTGGGGCCAACGTCCTGACTTTC
TRBV28,TRBJ2-2,-,-,CASQTGISGELFF,TGTGCCAGCCAAACCGGGATTTCCGGGGAGCTGTTTTTT
TRBV5-6,TRBJ2-1,-,-,CASTLKGQPYNEQFF,TGTGCCAGCACATTAAAGGGGCAGCCCTACAATGAGCAGTTCTTC
TRBV2,TRBJ2-1,-,-,CASLETRYNEQFF,TGTGCCAGCTTAGAGACGAGGTACAATGAGCAGTTCTTC
TRBV28,TRBJ2-7,TRBD1,-,CASGPRDRGISGF,TGTGCCAGCGGGCCCCGGGACAGGGGAATCAGTGGCTTC
TRBV7-9,TRBJ1-2,TRBD1,-,CASSSTGTGIIGYTF,TGTGCCAGCAGCTCTACCGGGACAGGGATTATTGGCTACACCTTC
TRBV7-2,TRBJ2-1,-,-,CASSPVMGVGVFF,TGTGCCAGCAGTCCAGTCATGGGAGTTGGTGTGTTCTTC
TRBV4-1,TRBJ1-2,TRBD1,few,CASSQGTGPSGYTF,TGCGCCAGCAGCCAAGGGACAGGCCCAAGTGGCTACACCTTC
TRBV30,TRBJ1-4,-,-,CASTWGRENEKLFF,TGTGCCTCGACGTGGGGCAGGGAAAATGAAAAACTGTTTTTT
TRBV6-6,TRBJ2-6,-,-,CASFPGTFSGANVLTF,TGTGCCAGCTTCCCCGGGACATTCTCTGGGGCCAACGTCCTGACTTTC
TRBV7-8,TRBJ1-5,-,-,CASSFGGPSKLNQPQHF,TGTGCCAGCAGCTTTGGAGGGCCGTCGAAGCTAAATCAGCCCCAGCATTTT
TRBV11-2,TRBJ2-1,TRBD1,-,CASSYRDSHNEQFF,TGTGCCAGCAGCTACCGGGACAGCCACAATGAGCAGTTCTTC
TRBV30,TRBJ2-1,-,-,CAWSVAGNEQFF,TGTGCCTGGAGTGTAGCAGGGAATGAGCAGTTCTTC
TRBV27,TRBJ1-5,-,-,CASSSEGEAQPQHF,TGTGCCAGCAGTTCCGAGGGTGAAGCGCAGCCCCAGCATTTT
TRBV9,TRBJ1-5,-,-,CASSPGGHSNQPQHF,TGTGCCAGCAGCCCCGGCGGACATAGCAATCAGCCCCAGCATTTT
TRBV28,TRBJ2-7,TRBD2,-,CASSKTRFGTSSREQYF,TGTGCCAGCAGCAAGACCAGATTCGGGACTAGTAGTCGCGAGCAGTACTTC
TRBV4-1,TRBJ2-1,TRBD2,once,CASSLYGAGGNEQFF,TGCGCCAGCAGCCTGTACGGAGCGGGAGGTAATGAGCAGTTCTTC
TRBV5-8,TRBJ1-2,-,-,CASSPWGELYGYTF,TGTGCCAGCAGCCCCTGGGGAGAGCTCTATGGCTACACCTTC
TRBV7-8,TRBJ1-2,-,-,CASSLAAGANYGYTF,TGTGCCAGCAGCCTTGCGGCGGGAGCTAACTATGGCTACACCTTC
TRBV7-8,TRBJ2-3,TRBD2,-,CASSLSSTSGGSTDTQYF,TGTGCCAGCAGCTTATCGTCGACTAGCGGGGGGAGCACAGATACGCAGTATTTT
TRBV11-2,TRBJ2-1,TRBD2,once,CASSPRTSGGYSSYNEQFF,TGTGCCAGCAGCCCCAGGACTAGCGGGGGCTATAGCTCCTACAATGAGCAGTTCTTC
TRBV9,TRBJ1-1,-,once,CASSAWNTEAFF,TGTGCCAGCAGCGCTTGGAACACTGAAGCTTTCTTT